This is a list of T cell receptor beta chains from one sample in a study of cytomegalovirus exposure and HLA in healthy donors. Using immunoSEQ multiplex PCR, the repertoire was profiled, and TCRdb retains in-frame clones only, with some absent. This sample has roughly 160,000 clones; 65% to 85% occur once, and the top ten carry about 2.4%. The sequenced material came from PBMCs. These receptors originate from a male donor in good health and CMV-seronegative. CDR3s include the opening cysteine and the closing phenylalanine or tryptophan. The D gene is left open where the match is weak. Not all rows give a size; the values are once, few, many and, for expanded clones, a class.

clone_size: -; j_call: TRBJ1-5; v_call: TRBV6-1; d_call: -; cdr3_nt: TGTGCCAGCAGCGAACAGAGCAATCAGCCCCAGCATTTT; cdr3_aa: CASSEQSNQPQHF
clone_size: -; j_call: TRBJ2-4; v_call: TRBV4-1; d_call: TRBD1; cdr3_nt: TGCGCCAGCAGCCAAGGCACAGGGGTGTACATTCAGTACTTC; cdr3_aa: CASSQGTGVYIQYF
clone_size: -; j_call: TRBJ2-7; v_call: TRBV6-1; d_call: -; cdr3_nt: TGTGCCAGCAGTGAATGGGGGGGCTCCCACTACGAGCAGTACTTC; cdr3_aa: CASSEWGGSHYEQYF
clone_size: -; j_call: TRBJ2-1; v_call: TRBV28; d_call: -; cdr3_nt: TGTGCCAGCAGTTTAGAGAGCTCCTACAATGAGCAGTTCTTC; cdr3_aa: CASSLESSYNEQFF
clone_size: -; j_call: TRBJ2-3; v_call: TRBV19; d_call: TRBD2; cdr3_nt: TGTGCCAGTAGTCCTGAACTAGCGGGAGTCCCAGATACGCAGTATTTT; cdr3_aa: CASSPELAGVPDTQYF
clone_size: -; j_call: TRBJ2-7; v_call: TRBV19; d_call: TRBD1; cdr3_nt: TGTGCCAGTAGTGTTGGACAGGGTTCAGAGCAGTACTTC; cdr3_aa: CASSVGQGSEQYF
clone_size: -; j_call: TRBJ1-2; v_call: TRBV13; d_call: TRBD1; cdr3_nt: TGTGCCAGCACTGCCTGGGGGCGGGACAGAATACTCGACTGGTATGGCTACACCTTC; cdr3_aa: CASTAWGRDRILDWYGYTF
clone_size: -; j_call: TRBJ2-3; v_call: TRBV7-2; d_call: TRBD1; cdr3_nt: TGTGCCAGCAGGCCCCGACAGGGGTGGGAAGATACGCAGTATTTT; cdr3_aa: CASRPRQGWEDTQYF
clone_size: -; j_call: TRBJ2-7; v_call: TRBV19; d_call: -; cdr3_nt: TGTGCCAGTAGTCCGCGGGGCGAGCAGTACTTC; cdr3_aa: CASSPRGEQYF
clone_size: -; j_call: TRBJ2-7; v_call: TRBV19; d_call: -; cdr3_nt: TGTGCCAGTAGTATGGGAACCGGGGACTACGAGCAGTACTTC; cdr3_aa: CASSMGTGDYEQYF
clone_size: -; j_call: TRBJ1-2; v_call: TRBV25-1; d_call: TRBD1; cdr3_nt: TGTGCCAGCGACAGGGGGAGCGGATATGGCTACACCTTC; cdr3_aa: CASDRGSGYGYTF
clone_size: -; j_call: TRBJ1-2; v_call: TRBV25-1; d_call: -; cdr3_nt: TGTGCCAGCAGTGAGGGCCTCGGCTATGGCTACACCTTC; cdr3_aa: CASSEGLGYGYTF
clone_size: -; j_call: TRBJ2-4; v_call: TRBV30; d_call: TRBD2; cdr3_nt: TGTGCCTGGAGTCTATTGGGACTAGCGAGCTCCAAAAACATTCAGTACTTC; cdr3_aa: CAWSLLGLASSKNIQYF
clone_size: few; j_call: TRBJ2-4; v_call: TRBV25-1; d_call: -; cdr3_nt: TGTGCCAGCAGTGACCGACAGTACCGAATAGCCAAAAACATTCAGTACTTC; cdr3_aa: CASSDRQYRIAKNIQYF
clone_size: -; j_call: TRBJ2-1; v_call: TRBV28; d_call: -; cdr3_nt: TGTGCCAGCACCGCGCCGGGACACTTGGGTGAGCAGTTCTTC; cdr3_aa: CASTAPGHLGEQFF
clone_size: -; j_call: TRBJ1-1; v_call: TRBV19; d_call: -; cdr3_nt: TGTGCCTCGGAGTGGGGGGAGACGGACACTGAAGCTTTCTTT; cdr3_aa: CASEWGETDTEAFF
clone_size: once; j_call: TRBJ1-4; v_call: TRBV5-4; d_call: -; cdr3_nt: TGTGCCAGCAGCTTGCCGGCGCTCGGGGAAAAACTGTTTTTT; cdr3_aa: CASSLPALGEKLFF
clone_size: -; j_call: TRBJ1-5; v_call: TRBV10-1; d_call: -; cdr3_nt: TGCGCCAGCAGTTCGTCCAGCAATCAGCCCCAGCATTTT; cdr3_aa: CASSSSSNQPQHF
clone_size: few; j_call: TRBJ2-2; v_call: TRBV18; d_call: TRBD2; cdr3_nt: TGTGCCAGCTCACCCACTAGCGGGAGCGGCGGGGAGCTGTTTTTT; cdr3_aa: CASSPTSGSGGELFF
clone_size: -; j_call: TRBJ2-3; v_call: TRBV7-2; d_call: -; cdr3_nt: TGTGCCAGCAGCTTTTTGCCCCAGGGGGGACGGTCGGATACGCAGTATTTT; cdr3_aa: CASSFLPQGGRSDTQYF
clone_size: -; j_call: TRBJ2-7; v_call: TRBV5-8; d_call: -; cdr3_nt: TGTGCCAGCAGCCTTTCAGGGTTGTCCTACGAGCAGTACTTC; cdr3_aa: CASSLSGLSYEQYF
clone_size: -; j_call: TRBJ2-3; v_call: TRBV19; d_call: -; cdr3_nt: TGTGCCAGTAGTATTGTGGGGGCTAAACAGGAGACGCAGTATTTT; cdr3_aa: CASSIVGAKQETQYF
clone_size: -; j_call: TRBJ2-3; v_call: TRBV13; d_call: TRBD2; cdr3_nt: TGTGCCAGCAGCTTAGGGGGTCTAGCGGGACCTAACACAGATACGCAGTATTTT; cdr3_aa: CASSLGGLAGPNTDTQYF
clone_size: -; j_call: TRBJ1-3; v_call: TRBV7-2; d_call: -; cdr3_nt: TGTGCCAGCAGCTTAGATGGCAGCGGGGGAAACACCATATATTTT; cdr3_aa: CASSLDGSGGNTIYF
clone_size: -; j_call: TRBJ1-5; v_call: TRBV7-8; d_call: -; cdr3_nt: TGTGCCAGCAGCCATCCAGGGGCTCAGCCCCAGCATTTT; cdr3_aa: CASSHPGAQPQHF
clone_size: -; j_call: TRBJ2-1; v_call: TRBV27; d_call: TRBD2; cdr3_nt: TGTGCCAGCAGGGGACTAGCGGGATACAATGAGCAGTTCTTC; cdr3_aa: CASRGLAGYNEQFF
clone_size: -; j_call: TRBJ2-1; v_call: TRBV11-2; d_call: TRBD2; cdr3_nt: TGTGCCAGCAGCTTAGAGGGACTAGATGGTAGTTTCTTC; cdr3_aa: CASSLEGLDGSFF
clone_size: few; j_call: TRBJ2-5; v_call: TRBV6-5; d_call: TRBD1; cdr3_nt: TGTGCCAGCAGTACCGGGACAGCCCAAGAGACCCAGTACTTC; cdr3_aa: CASSTGTAQETQYF
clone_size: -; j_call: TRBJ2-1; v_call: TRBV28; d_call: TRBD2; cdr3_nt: TGTGCCAGCAGTTTTAAACTAGCGGGAGAGGCCTACAATGAGCAGTTCTTC; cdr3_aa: CASSFKLAGEAYNEQFF
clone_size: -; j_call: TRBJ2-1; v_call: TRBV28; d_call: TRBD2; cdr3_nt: TGTGCCAGCACCGCTAGCGGACGCTCCTACAATGGGCAGTTCTTC; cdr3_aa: CASTASGRSYNGQFF
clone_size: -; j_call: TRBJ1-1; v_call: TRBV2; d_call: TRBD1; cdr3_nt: TGTGCCAGCAGTTGGGGACAGGGGAACACTGAAGCTTTCTTT; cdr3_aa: CASSWGQGNTEAFF
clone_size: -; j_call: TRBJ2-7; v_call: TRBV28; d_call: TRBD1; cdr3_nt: TGTGCCAGCAGTCCCCCTTGGACAGGCCCCGAGCAGTACTTC; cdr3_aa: CASSPPWTGPEQYF
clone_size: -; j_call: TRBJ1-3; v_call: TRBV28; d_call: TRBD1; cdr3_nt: TGTGCCAGCATCAACAGGGGTCAGGGATCGAGAAACACCATATATTTT; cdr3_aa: CASINRGQGSRNTIYF
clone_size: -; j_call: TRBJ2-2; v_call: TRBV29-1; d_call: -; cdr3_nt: TGCAGCGTTGAGGGTAGAGAGGGAGGTCTCACCGGGGAGCTGTTTTTT; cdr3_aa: CSVEGREGGLTGELFF
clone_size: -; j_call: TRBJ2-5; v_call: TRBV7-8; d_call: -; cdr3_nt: TGTGCCAGCAGCCTGAGAGGTGCGGGGCCCCCAGAGACCCAGTACTTC; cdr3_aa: CASSLRGAGPPETQYF
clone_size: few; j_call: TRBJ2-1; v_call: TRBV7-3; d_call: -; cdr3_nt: TGTGCCAGCAGCCCGGAAGGACTCGACAATGAGCAGTTCTTC; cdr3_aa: CASSPEGLDNEQFF
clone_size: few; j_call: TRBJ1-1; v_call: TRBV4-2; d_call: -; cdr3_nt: TGTGCCAGCAGCAATTCACAGGGAGTGATGGCTTTCTTT; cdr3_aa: CASSNSQGVMAFF
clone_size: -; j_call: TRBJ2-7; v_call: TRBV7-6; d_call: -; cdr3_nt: TGTGCCAGCAGCTTAGGAGGAACCTACGAGCAGTACTTC; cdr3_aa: CASSLGGTYEQYF
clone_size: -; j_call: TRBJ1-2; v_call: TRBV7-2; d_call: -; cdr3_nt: TGTGCCAGCAGCTTAGATGGAGGGTCGGTGGGCTACACCTTC; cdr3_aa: CASSLDGGSVGYTF
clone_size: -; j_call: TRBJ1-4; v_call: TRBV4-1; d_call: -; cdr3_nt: TGCGCCAGCAGGGAGGTTGGGGAAAAACTGTTTTTT; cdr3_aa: CASREVGEKLFF
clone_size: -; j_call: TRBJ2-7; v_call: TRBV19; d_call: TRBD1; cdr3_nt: TGTGCCAGTAGTTCTCCGGGACAGGGTAGGCACGAGCAGTACTTC; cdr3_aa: CASSSPGQGRHEQYF
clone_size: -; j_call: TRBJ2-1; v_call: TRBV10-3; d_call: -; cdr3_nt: TGTGCCATCAGTAGCGGCCCCTACAATGAGCAGTTCTTC; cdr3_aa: CAISSGPYNEQFF
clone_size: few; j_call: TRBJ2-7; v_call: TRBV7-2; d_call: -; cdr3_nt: TGTGCCAGCAGAGGGGCCTTCTACGAGCAGTACTTC; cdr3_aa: CASRGAFYEQYF
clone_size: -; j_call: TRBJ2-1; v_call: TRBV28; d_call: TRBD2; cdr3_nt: TGTGCCAGCAGTTCCCTAGCGGGAGTTCGGCCAGGGGACAATGAGCAGTTCTTC; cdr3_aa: CASSSLAGVRPGDNEQFF
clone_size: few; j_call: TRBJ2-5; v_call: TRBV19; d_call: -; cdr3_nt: TGTGCCAGTAGTACCCGGGATCGCCAAGAGACCCAGTACTTC; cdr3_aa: CASSTRDRQETQYF
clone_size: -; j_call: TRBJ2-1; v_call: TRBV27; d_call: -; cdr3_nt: TGTGCCAGCAGTCGCCCCGGAGGGCCCCCGTACAATGAGCAGTTCTTC; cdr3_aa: CASSRPGGPPYNEQFF
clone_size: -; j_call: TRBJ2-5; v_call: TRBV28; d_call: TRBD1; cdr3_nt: TGTGCCAGCAGTGGGACAGGGGTGTGGGAGACCCAGTACTTC; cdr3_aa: CASSGTGVWETQYF
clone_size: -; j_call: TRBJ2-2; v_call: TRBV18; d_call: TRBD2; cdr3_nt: TGTGCCAGCTCAGCGAGACTAGCGGGAGGGAACACCGGGGAGCTGTTTTTT; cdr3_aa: CASSARLAGGNTGELFF
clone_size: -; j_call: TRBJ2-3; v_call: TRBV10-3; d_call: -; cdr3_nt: TGTGCCATCAGTGAGTCAGACATTCCTACAGATACGCAGTATTTT; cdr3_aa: CAISESDIPTDTQYF
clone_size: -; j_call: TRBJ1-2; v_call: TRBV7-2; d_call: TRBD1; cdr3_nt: TGTGCCAGCACCGTTGGCCGACAGGGGAAGGTCGGCTACACCTTC; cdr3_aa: CASTVGRQGKVGYTF
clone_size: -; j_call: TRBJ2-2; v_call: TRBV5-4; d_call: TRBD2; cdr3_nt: TGTGCCAGCAGCTCCTCCTGGCGGGAGAGGGGCACCGGGGAGCTGTTTTTT; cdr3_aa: CASSSSWRERGTGELFF
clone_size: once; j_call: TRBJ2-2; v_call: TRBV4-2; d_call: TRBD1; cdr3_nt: TGTGCCAGCAGCCAAGAGGGGACAGACACCGGGGAGCTGTTTTTT; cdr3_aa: CASSQEGTDTGELFF
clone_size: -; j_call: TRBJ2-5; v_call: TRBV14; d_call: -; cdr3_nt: TGTGCCAGCAGCCAAGCCCGGGACAACTACCAAGAGACCCAGTACTTC; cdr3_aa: CASSQARDNYQETQYF
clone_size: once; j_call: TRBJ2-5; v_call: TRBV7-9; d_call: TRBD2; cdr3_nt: TGTGCCAGCAGCTCAAGGACTAGACGCCAAGAGACCCAGTACTTC; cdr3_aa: CASSSRTRRQETQYF
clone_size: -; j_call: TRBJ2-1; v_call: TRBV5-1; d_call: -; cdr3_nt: TGCGCCAGCAGCTCCAGGCGCAATTACAATGAGCAGTTCTTC; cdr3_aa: CASSSRRNYNEQFF
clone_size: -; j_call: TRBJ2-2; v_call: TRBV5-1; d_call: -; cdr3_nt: TGCGCCAGCAGACAATGGAGGGGCAGGGCAACTATACCGAACACCGGGGAGCTGTTTTTT; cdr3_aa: CASRQWRGRATIPNTGELFF
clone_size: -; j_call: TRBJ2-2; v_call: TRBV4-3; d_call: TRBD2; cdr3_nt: TGCGCCAGCAGCCAAAGAGTCCCTAGCGGGAGGTTTGACACCGGGGAGCTGTTTTTT; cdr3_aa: CASSQRVPSGRFDTGELFF
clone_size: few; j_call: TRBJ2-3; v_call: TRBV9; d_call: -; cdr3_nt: TGTGCCAGCAGCGGCGGCGGCCCTACAGATACGCAGTATTTT; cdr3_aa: CASSGGGPTDTQYF
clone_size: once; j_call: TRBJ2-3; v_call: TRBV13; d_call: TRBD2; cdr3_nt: TGTGCCAGCAGCTCAAGACTAGCGACTAGCACAGATACGCAGTATTTT; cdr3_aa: CASSSRLATSTDTQYF